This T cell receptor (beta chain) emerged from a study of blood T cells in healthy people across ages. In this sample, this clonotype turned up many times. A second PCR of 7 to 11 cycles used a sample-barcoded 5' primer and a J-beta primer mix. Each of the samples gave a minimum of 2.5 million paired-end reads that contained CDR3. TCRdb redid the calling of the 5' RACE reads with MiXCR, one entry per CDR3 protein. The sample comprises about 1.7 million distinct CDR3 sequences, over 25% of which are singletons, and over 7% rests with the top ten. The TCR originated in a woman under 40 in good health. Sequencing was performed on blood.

The CDR3 loop is CASSQGDRDQETQYF. The CDR3 bases are TGTGCCAGCAGCCAGGGGGACAGGGACCAAGAGACCCAGTACTTC. The rearrangement joins TRBV3-1 to TRBJ2-5, with TRBD1 matching 9 bases. The CDR3 consists of 15 residues. Trimming took 3 bases from V and 0 from J; bases not matched to a gene: 2. Germline V gene data show CDR1 as LGHDT and CDR2 as YNNKEL (reference sequence).